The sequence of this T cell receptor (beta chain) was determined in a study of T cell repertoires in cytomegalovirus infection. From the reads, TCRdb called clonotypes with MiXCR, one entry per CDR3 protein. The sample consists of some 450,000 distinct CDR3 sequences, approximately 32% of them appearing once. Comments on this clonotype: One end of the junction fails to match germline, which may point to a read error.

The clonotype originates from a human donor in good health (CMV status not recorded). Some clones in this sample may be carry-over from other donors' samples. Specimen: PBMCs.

The CDR3 spells CASSYSGGSGYGYPF. The CDR3 coding sequence is TGTGCCAGCAGTTACTCGGGGGGCTCGGGCTATGGCTACCCCTTC. The chain employs TRBV6-8 and TRBJ1-2; TRBD1 is a possible D gene (6 bases). Germline assignment: CDR1 MNHGY and CDR2 SAAAGT. CDR3 length equals 15 residues.